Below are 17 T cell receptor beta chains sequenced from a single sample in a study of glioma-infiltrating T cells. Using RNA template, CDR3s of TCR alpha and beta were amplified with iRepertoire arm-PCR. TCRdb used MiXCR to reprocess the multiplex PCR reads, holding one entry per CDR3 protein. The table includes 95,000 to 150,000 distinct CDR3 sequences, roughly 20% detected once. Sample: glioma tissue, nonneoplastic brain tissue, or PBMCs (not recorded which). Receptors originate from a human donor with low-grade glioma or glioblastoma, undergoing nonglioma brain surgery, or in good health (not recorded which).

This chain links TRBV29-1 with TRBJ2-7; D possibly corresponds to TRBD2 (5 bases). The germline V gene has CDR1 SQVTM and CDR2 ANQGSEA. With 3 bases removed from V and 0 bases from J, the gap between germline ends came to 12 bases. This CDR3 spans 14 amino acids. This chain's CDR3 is CSVDIGLGSYEQYF. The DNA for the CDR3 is TGCAGCGTTGATATCGGACTTGGCTCCTACGAGCAGTACTTC.

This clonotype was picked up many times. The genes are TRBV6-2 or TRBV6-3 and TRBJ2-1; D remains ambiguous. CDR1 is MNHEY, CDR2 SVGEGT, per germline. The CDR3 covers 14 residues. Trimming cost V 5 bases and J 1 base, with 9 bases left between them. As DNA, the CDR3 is TGTGCCAGCAGTCGACTGATTTCCTACAATGAGCAGTTCTTC. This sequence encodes CASSRLISYNEQFF.

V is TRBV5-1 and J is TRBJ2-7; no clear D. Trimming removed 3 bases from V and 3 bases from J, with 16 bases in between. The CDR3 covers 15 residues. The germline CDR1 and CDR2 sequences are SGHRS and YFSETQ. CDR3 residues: CASSSLPVGIYEQYF. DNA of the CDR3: TGCGCCAGCAGCTCCCTCCCAGTGGGTATCTACGAGCAGTACTTC.

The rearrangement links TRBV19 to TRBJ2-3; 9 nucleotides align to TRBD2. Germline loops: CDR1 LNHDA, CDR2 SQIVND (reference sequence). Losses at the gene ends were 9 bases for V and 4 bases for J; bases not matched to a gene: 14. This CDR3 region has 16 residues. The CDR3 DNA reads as TGTGCCAGAACTAGCGCGGGAGGGCGAGGAGCAGATACGCAGTATTTT. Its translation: CARTSAGGRGADTQYF.

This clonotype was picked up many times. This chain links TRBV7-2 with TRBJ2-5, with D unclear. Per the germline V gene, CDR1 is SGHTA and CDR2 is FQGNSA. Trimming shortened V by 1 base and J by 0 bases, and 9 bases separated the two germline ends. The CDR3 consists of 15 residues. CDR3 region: CASSLGPNYQETQYF. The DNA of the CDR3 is TGTGCCAGCAGCTTAGGGCCCAATTACCAAGAGACCCAGTACTTC.

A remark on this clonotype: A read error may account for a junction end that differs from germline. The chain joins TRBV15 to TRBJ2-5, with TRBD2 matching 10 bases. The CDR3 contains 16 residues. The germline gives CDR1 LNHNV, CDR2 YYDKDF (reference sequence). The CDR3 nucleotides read TGTACCACCAGCAGAGCCGAGACTAGCGGGCAAGAGACCCAGTACTTC. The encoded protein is CTTSRAETSGQETQYF.

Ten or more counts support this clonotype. The CDR3 DNA follows: TGTGCCAGCAGCTCTCGCGGGCTACAAGAGACCCAGTACTTC. Protein: CASSSRGLQETQYF. The genes are TRBV7-2 and TRBJ2-5, with a possible D match to TRBD2 (5 bases). Germline V gene sequence: CDR1 SGHTA, CDR2 FQGNSA. Trimming cost V 4 bases and J 2 bases, with 11 bases left between them. The CDR3 has 14 amino acids. The full variable domain, its missing parts supplied by reference TRBV7-2 and TRBJ2-5, is GAGVSQSPSNKVTEKGKDVELRCDPISGHTALYWYRQSLGQGLEFLIYFQGNSAPDKSGLPSDRFSAERTGGSVSTLTIQRTQQEDSAVYLCASSSRGLQETQYFGPGTRLLVL.

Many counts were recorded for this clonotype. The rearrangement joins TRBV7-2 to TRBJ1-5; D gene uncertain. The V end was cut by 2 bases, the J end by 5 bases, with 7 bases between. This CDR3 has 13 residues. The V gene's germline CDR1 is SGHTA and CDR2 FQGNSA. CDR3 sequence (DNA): TGTGCCAGCAGCTTAAATTCCGATCAGCCCCAGCATTTT. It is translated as CASSLNSDQPQHF.

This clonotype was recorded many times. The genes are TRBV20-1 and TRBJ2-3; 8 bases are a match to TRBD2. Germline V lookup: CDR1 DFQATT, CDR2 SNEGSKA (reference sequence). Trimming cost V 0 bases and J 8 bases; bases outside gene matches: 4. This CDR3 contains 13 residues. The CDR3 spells CSARDGRGGTQYF. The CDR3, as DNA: TGCAGTGCTAGAGACGGGAGGGGAGGTACGCAGTATTTT.

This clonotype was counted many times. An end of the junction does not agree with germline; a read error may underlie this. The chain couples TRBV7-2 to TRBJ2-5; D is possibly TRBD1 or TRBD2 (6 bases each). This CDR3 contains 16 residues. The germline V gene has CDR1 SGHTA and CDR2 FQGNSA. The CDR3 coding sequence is TGTGCCAGCAGCTTAGGGGACAACGGGAGTCAAGGGACCCAGTACTTC. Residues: CASSLGDNGSQGTQYF.

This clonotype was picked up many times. CDR3: CASSQDSGRTNYGYTF. For the CDR3, the DNA is TGCGCCAGCAGCCAAGATTCCGGACGGACAAACTATGGCTACACCTTC. The rearrangement links TRBV4-1 to TRBJ1-2, with D perhaps TRBD1 (5 bases). Germline CDR1 reads MGHRA; CDR2 reads YSYEKL. Between the trimmed V and J ends, which lost 0 bases and 2 bases, there was a span of 13 bases. The CDR3 has 16 amino acids.

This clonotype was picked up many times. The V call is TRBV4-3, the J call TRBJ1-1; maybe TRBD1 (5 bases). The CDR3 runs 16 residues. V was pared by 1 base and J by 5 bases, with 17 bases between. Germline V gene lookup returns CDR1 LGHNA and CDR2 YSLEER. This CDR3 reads CASSQGEGTGSTEAFF. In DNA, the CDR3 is TGCGCCAGCAGCCAAGGCGAGGGGACGGGATCTACTGAAGCTTTCTTT.

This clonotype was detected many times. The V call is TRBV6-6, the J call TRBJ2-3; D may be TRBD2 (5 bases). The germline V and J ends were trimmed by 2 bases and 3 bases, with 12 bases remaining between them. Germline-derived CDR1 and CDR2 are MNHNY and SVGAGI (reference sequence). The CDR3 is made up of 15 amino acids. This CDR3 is CASSYEGAGTDTQYF. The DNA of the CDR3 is TGTGCCAGCAGTTACGAGGGCGCGGGTACAGATACGCAGTATTTT.

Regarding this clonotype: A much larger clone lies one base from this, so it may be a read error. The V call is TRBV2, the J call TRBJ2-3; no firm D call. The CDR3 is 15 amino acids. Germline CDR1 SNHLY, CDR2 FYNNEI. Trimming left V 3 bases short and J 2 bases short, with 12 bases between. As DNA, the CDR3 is TGTGCCAGCAGTGACGCGGTGCGTATCACAGATACGCAGTATTTT. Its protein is CASSDAVRITDTQYF.

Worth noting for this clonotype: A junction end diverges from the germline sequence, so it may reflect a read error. The CDR3 loop is CAGRLEGTFEAFF. The CDR3 DNA is TGTGCCGGCAGACTAGAGGGCACGTTTGAAGCTTTCTTT. V is TRBV3-1 and J is TRBJ1-1; D remains ambiguous. The CDR3 is 13 residues long. Germline-derived CDR1 and CDR2 are LGHDT and YNNKEL (reference sequence).

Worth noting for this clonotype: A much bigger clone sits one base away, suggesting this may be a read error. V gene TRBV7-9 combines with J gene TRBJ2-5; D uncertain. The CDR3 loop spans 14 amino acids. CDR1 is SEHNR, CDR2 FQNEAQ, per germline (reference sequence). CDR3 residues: CASGFGSGQETQYF. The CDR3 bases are TGTGCCAGCGGCTTTGGTTCAGGCCAAGAGACCCAGTACTTC.

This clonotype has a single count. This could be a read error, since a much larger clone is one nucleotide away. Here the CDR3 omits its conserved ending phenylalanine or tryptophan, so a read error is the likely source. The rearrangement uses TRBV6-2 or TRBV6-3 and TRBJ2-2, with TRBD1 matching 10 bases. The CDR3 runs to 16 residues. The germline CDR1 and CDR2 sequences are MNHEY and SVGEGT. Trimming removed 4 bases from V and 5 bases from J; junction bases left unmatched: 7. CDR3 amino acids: CASSLPWTGGTGELFL. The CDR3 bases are TGTGCCAGCAGTTTGCCTTGGACAGGGGGGACCGGGGAGCTGTTTCTT.